This paragraph reports one T cell receptor (beta chain). The CDR3 loop spans 13 amino acids. V gave up 8 bases and J gave up 5 bases; unmatched junction bases: 5. Germline-derived CDR1 and CDR2 are MGHDK and SYGVNS. The sample originates from a study of blood T cell repertoires in COVID-19. The method was immunoSEQ multiplex PCR; TCRdb's version includes in-frame clones alone and lacks a portion of them. The repertoire holds around 300,000 clones, 88% seen once, with under 3.5% in the top ten. Participant age was about 18 to 89 years, and participants resided in approximately 24 US areas. The sample consisted of PBMCs or T cells enriched from blood (not recorded which). The rearrangement uses TRBV25-1 and TRBJ2-5, with 10 bases aligning to TRBD2. This clonotype originated in a woman aged 45-59 years who had recovered from COVID-19. The CDR3 DNA follows: TGTGCCAGCCGTGGACTAGCGGTCGAGACCCAGTACTTC. This gives the protein CASRGLAVETQYF.